The 2 T cell receptor beta chains below come from one sample, sequenced in a study of response to subunit inactivated influenza vaccine. TCRdb itself ran the RT-PCR reads through MiXCR, one entry per CDR3 protein. This table has more than 700,000 distinct CDR3 sequences, about 20% appearing once. The material sequenced was PBMCs from blood, taken 4 to 6 days after vaccination. All receptors derive from a man aged 45-65 years who received an inactivated influenza vaccine.

The sample holds a few counts of this clonotype. The CDR3: CASSLTFGTEAFF. CDR3 nucleotide sequence: TGTGCCAGCAGCTTAACCTTTGGAACTGAAGCTTTCTTT. This rearrangement joins TRBV7-9 to TRBJ1-1; D is ambiguous. The CDR3 extends over 13 amino acids. Trimming removed 2 bases from V and 5 bases from J, with 9 bases in between. Germline V gives CDR1 SEHNR, CDR2 FQNEAQ (reference sequence).

V is TRBV12-3 or TRBV12-4 and J is TRBJ1-1; D remains unclear. CDR3 length: 13 residues. Trimming took off 6 bases at V and 1 base at J, with 9 bases between the two ends. CDR3 sequence reads: CASRHLENTEAFF. CDR3 nucleotides: TGTGCCAGCAGACACCTGGAGAACACTGAAGCTTTCTTT.